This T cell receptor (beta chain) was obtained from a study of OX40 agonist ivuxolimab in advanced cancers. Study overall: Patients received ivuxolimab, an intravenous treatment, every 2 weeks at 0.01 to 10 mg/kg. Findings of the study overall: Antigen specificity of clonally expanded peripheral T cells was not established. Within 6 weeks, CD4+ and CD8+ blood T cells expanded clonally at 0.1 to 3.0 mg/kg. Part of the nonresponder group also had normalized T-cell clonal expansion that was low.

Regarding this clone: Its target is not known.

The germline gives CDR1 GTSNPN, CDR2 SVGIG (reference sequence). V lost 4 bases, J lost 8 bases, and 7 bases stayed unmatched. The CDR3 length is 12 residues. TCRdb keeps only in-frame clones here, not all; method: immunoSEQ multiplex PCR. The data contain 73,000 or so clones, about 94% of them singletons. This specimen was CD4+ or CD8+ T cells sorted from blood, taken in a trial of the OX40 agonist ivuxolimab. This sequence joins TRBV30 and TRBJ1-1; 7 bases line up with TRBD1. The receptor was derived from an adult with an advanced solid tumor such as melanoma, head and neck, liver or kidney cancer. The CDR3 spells CAWTKQGKEAFF. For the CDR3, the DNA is TGTGCCTGGACAAAACAGGGGAAGGAAGCTTTCTTT.